Each of the 20 T cell receptor beta chains below was sequenced from the same sample in a study of T-cell memory formation after mild COVID-19. MiXCR, applied by TCRdb to the 5' RACE reads, yields one record per CDR3 protein. This table has fewer than 450,000 distinct CDR3 sequences, 20% to 30% appearing once. Material: PBMCs or a T cell subset sorted from them (not recorded which). These receptor sequences come from an adult woman who had mild COVID-19 (a few samples of this study predate the infection). Cell type and time point are not known.

The V gene is TRBV12-3 or TRBV12-4, the J gene TRBJ2-1; unclear D gene. This CDR3 has 15 amino acids. V was shortened by 2 bases and J by 4 bases, with 12 bases between the two germline ends. This chain's CDR3 is CASSLNTLGYNEQFF. CDR3 coding DNA: TGTGCCAGCAGTTTAAATACCTTGGGTTACAATGAGCAGTTCTTC.

This clonotype occurred a few times. This sequence joins TRBV12-3 or TRBV12-4 and TRBJ2-3, with D perhaps matching TRBD1 (6 bases). The CDR3 is 15 amino acids. V gave up 6 bases and J gave up 5 bases, with 18 bases separating them. The CDR3 region has the DNA TGTGCCAGCAGCCTCAGGGGAGTCGGTGGAGATACGCAGTATTTT. This codes for CASSLRGVGGDTQYF.

The rearrangement uses TRBV20-1 and TRBJ1-2; D is undetermined. V lost 3 bases, J lost 8 bases, and 10 bases lay in between. Germline values: CDR1 DFQATT, CDR2 SNEGSKA (reference sequence). The CDR3 runs 11 residues. CDR3 protein: CSASHRWGYTF. In DNA form, the CDR3 reads TGCAGTGCTAGTCATCGTTGGGGCTACACCTTC.

In this sample, this clonotype turned up a few times. V is TRBV11-3 and J is TRBJ1-1, with D maybe TRBD1 (5 bases). This CDR3 has 14 amino acids. The V end lost 3 bases, the J end lost 2 bases, and 10 bases lay between the germline ends. The V gene's germline CDR1 is SGHNT and CDR2 YENEEA. The CDR3 loop is CASSFDSRNTEAFF. The CDR3 DNA reads as TGTGCCAGCAGCTTCGACAGCCGAAACACTGAAGCTTTCTTT.

The chain has TRBV5-1 and TRBJ2-7; tentatively, D is TRBD1 (6 bases). V was trimmed by 5 bases and J by 0 bases, leaving 12 bases between them. This CDR3 region has 14 residues. Looked up from germline, CDR1 is SGHRS and CDR2 is YFSETQ. The CDR3: CASRRTESSYEQYF. The CDR3 bases are TGCGCCAGCAGGCGGACAGAGAGCTCCTACGAGCAGTACTTC.

This clonotype was counted at least ten times. The genes are TRBV19 and TRBJ1-1, with 7 bases that match TRBD1. This CDR3 comprises 13 residues. J gave up 4 bases and V 4 bases, and 3 bases lay outside the gene matches. The germline V gene has CDR1 LNHDA and CDR2 SQIVND (reference sequence). This chain's CDR3 is CASSNTGVTEAFF. The DNA for the CDR3 is TGTGCCAGTAGTAACACAGGGGTCACTGAAGCTTTCTTT. The variable domain in full, completed from reference TRBV19 and TRBJ1-1, reads DGGITQSPKYLFRKEGQNVTLSCEQNLNHDAMYWYRQDPGQGLRLIYYSQIVNDFQKGDIAEGYSVSREKKESFPLTVTSAQKNPTAFYLCASSNTGVTEAFFGQGTRLTVV.

V and J are TRBV12-3 or TRBV12-4 and TRBJ1-3; D is undetermined. The CDR3 sequence is 14 residues long. V lost 1 base and J lost 6, with 10 bases in between. CDR3 nucleotide sequence: TGTGCCAGCAGTTTAGTAGGGTTCGCAAACACCATATATTTT. As protein: CASSLVGFANTIYF.

The chain uses TRBV4-3 and TRBJ1-2; no definite D call. Germline V gene data show CDR1 as LGHNA and CDR2 as YSLEER. The CDR3 is 15 amino acids. Trimming cost V 1 base and J 2 bases, with 11 bases left between them. The CDR3: CASSQAGNGNYGYTF. For the CDR3, the DNA is TGCGCCAGCAGCCAAGCTGGGAATGGCAACTATGGCTACACCTTC.

The chain has TRBV7-6 and TRBJ1-1; D not resolved. With 0 bases removed from V and 4 bases from J, the gap between germline ends came to 15 bases. In germline, CDR1 is SGHVS, CDR2 FNYEAQ. CDR3 size: 16 residues. The CDR3: CASSLAGRGRVTEAFF. As DNA, the CDR3 is TGTGCCAGCAGCTTAGCGGGCCGGGGAAGGGTCACTGAAGCTTTCTTT.

This clonotype was found many times. The chain has TRBV10-3 and TRBJ1-1, with no clear D. Germline V gene lookup returns CDR1 ENHRY and CDR2 SYGVKD. Trimming stripped 2 bases from V and 0 bases from J, with 4 bases between. The CDR3 is 13 amino acids. CDR3 coding DNA: TGTGCCATCAGTGAGACAGTGAACACTGAAGCTTTCTTT. The encoded protein is CAISETVNTEAFF.

The J gene is TRBJ2-4, the V gene TRBV20-1; 9 bases align to TRBD2. J was trimmed by 3 bases and V by 4 bases; bases with no gene match: 16. The CDR3 contains 18 residues. Germline values: CDR1 DFQATT, CDR2 SNEGSKA (reference sequence). This CDR3 reads CSAIRLAGTGGDKNIQYF. The CDR3 nucleotides are TGCAGTGCTATTAGGCTAGCGGGAACGGGGGGGGACAAAAACATTCAGTACTTC.

This clonotype was seen only a few times. The chain has TRBV12-3 or TRBV12-4 and TRBJ2-5; tentatively, D is TRBD1 or TRBD2 (5 bases each). This CDR3 comprises 15 residues. V shed 6 bases and J shed 4 bases, with 18 bases lying between them. In DNA, the CDR3 is TGTGCCAGCAGGTCGGGGACGGCTAGTGGAGAGACCCAGTACTTC. It is translated as CASRSGTASGETQYF.

This clonotype appeared a single time. This sequence joins TRBV20-1 and TRBJ2-3; 7 nucleotides align to TRBD2. From germline, CDR1 is DFQATT and CDR2 SNEGSKA (reference sequence). The length of the CDR3 is 14 residues. The CDR3 reads CRASSGGYTDTQYF. CDR3 nucleotides: TGCAGGGCATCTAGCGGTGGCTACACAGATACGCAGTATTTT.

The CDR3 spells CASGLTVTDTQYF. The DNA for the CDR3 is TGTGCCAGTGGGCTCACGGTAACAGATACGCAGTATTTT. The chain combines TRBV7-7 with TRBJ2-3, with D unresolved. Germline CDR1 and CDR2: SSHAT and FNYEAQ (reference sequence). The CDR3 consists of 13 residues. V was cut by 9 bases and J by 3 bases, with 13 bases left in between.

The rearrangement links TRBV9 to TRBJ2-5; TRBD1 might be the D (5 bases). Gene TRBJ2-7 matches the end of the DNA better, so the J call may be wrong. Germline V gene lookup returns CDR1 SGDLS and CDR2 YYNGEE. This CDR3 has 14 residues. Here the CDR3 reads CASSVTGDRYEQYF. The CDR3 region has the DNA TGTGCCAGCAGCGTAACAGGCGATCGCTACGAGCAGTACTTC.

This clonotype was found a few times. V usage is TRBV7-9 and J usage is TRBJ2-2, with TRBD1 matching over 7 bases. Trimming took 5 bases from V and 4 from J; bases not matched to a gene: 4. Germline CDR1 SEHNR, CDR2 FQNEAQ (reference sequence). This CDR3 has 14 residues. The CDR3 region is CASSPGGSTGELFF. The CDR3 region has the DNA TGTGCCAGCAGCCCAGGGGGAAGCACCGGGGAGCTGTTTTTT.

V gene TRBV7-9 combines with J gene TRBJ2-6; the match to TRBD2 covers 7 bases. Looked up from germline, CDR1 is SEHNR and CDR2 is FQNEAQ (reference sequence). Germline trimming cut 1 base from V and 1 base from J; bases unmatched to any gene: 7. The CDR3 spans 18 residues. The CDR3 DNA follows: TGTGCCAGCAGCTTAGTATGGCTAGCGGAGTCTGGGGCCAACGTCCTGACTTTC. This sequence encodes CASSLVWLAESGANVLTF.

V gene TRBV7-9 combines with J gene TRBJ2-5; 7 positions agree with TRBD1. V lost 1 base and J lost 5; bases outside the gene matches: 10. Per the germline V gene, CDR1 is SEHNR and CDR2 is FQNEAQ (reference sequence). The CDR3 has 16 amino acids. CDR3: CASSLDPTGTPETQYF. The DNA of the CDR3 is TGTGCCAGCAGCTTAGACCCGACAGGGACCCCTGAGACCCAGTACTTC.

In this sample, this clonotype turned up a few times. The chain uses TRBV29-1 and TRBJ2-7; 13 bases are shared with TRBD2. The CDR3 is 15 residues long. The V gene end was trimmed by 6 bases and the J gene end by 3 bases; junction bases not matched to a gene: 8. CDR1 is SQVTM and CDR2 is ANQGSEA in the germline V gene. CDR3 sequence: CSVAGGTSGNYEQYF. The CDR3 DNA reads TGCAGCGTCGCGGGGGGGACTAGCGGGAACTACGAGCAGTACTTC.

The V and J genes are TRBV19 and TRBJ1-1, with D uncertain. Germline-derived CDR1 and CDR2 are LNHDA and SQIVND (reference sequence). V dropped 8 bases and J dropped 11 bases, with 18 bases sitting between them. This CDR3 is 12 amino acids long. CDR3 bases: TGTGCCAGTGGAACATTGGACCAGGAGGCTTTCTTT. Its protein product is CASGTLDQEAFF.